The entry that follows covers one T cell receptor (beta chain) sequence. Its specificity is not known. These data are taken from a study of cytomegalovirus exposure and HLA in healthy donors. As for the study in general: A later analysis reported the same platform for the roughly 120 validation repertoires and the 500 to 700 first-cohort repertoires. Findings and limits, study-wide: Reports indicated that the classifier achieved high specificity and sensitivity in diagnosing cytomegalovirus status. It was fewer than 200 TCR beta chains that were listed as cytomegalovirus-associated.

Clones were sequenced by immunoSEQ multiplex PCR, and TCRdb holds only the in-frame ones, with some missing. The sample yields about 73,000 clones, approximately 95% seen once. The material sequenced was PBMCs. The sequence was obtained from a man between 18 and 35 years old in good health and CMV-seronegative.

The CDR3 DNA follows: TGCAGCGTTGAAGATTGGGGACAGGGTCTCACCTACGAGCAGTACTTC. The encoded protein is CSVEDWGQGLTYEQYF. V gene TRBV29-1 combines with J gene TRBJ2-7; 9 bases fit TRBD1. Germline-derived CDR1 and CDR2 are SQVTM and ANQGSEA. The ends lost 0 bases at V and 2 bases at J; junction bases unmatched: 8. The CDR3 totals 16 residues.